The present T cell receptor (beta chain) was sequenced within a study of identical twins. The authors used template switching to add a universal primer site and gave cDNA unique molecular identifiers. Each CDR3 protein gets one entry after TCRdb re-called the 5' RACE reads with MiXCR. The sample carries hundreds of thousands of distinct CDR3 sequences, 9% to 15% recorded once. Overall study results and limits: Invariant populations such as MAIT and iNKT cells could partly muddle zero-insertion analyses. Abundant beta clonotypes from cord blood had fewer insertions, unlike memory repertoires, which showed none.

Comments on this clonotype: Its cognate antigen is unknown.

The CDR3 runs to 17 residues. Germline V gene sequence: CDR1 MGHRA, CDR2 YSYEKL. V shed 0 bases and J shed 4 bases, with 19 bases lying between them. In addition, the sample was reused for a study of yellow fever vaccine responses in identical twins. This second study says: It has been reported that, in twins, the vaccine T cell response seemed partly convergent and partly personalized.

The chain carries TRBV4-1 and TRBJ2-7; D possibly corresponds to TRBD2 (5 bases). This TCR was recovered from a woman between 18 and 29 years old in good health. The sequenced sample consisted of PBMCs. The CDR3 coding sequence is TGCGCCAGCAGCCAAGATGGGTTGAGCGGATTAGTGTACGAGCAGTACTTC. Its translation is CASSQDGLSGLVYEQYF.